This TCR beta chain was captured by sequencing in a study of blood T cell repertoires in COVID-19. The wider study: Acute and convalescent COVID-19 specimens originated in the United States, Italy and Spain. In each case, the material was cDNA or gDNA derived from T cells, B-cell-depleted T cells, or PBMCs.

How the authors handled the data: Quantification of nucleated cells was approximated via reference gene primer amplification. Assay: immunoSEQ multiplex PCR; the TCRdb copy retains only in-frame clones and omits some. V, J and clone size derive from that table, while D and trimming were established from the DNA sequence. Of over 25,000 clones in the sample, 92% are singletons; the top ten hold around 2.4%. The TCR sequence derives from a man aged 50-59 years with active COVID-19. Sequenced input: peripheral blood.

For the CDR3, the DNA is TGTGCCAGCAGCCAAGTTAGACTAGCGTCCCACAATGAGCAGTTCTTC. It yields the protein CASSQVRLASHNEQFF. The chain carries TRBV3-1 (or the pseudogene TRBV3-2) and TRBJ2-1, with 8 bases lining up with TRBD2. With 1 base clipped from V and 5 bases from J, the junction kept 7 bases outside the gene matches. The length of the CDR3 is 16 residues. CDR1 and CDR2 from the germline V gene are LGHDT and YNNKEL (reference sequence).